The clone carrying this T cell receptor (beta chain) was found once. The entry originates in a study of stem cell transplantation in POMP-related autoinflammatory disease. Assay used: immunoSEQ multiplex PCR; TCRdb lists only in-frame clones, some missing. The data hold some 31,000 clones, with around 88% observed a single time. The CDR3 is 16 amino acids. Trimming took 5 bases from V and 3 from J; bases not matched to a gene: 11. CDR1 and CDR2 from the germline V gene are SGHAT and FQNNGV. The sequencing here drew on CD4+ T cells from PBMCs, taken before stem cell transplantation. This chain links TRBV11-2 with TRBJ1-1; 8 bases agree with TRBD1. The sequence was collected from a human donor with POMP-related autoinflammation and immune dysregulation (PRAID). The CDR3 nucleotides are TGTGCCAGCAGCGTCAGGGGGCCCCCATTCGACACTGAAGCTTTCTTT. Its translation is CASSVRGPPFDTEAFF.